This TCR beta chain is from a study of blood T cell repertoires in COVID-19. Per the original data handling: Cell counts per sample came from amplifying reference gene primers. Libraries were prepared by immunoSEQ multiplex PCR; TCRdb keeps only in-frame clonotypes and omits some of them. That table supplies the V and J calls and clone size; D and trimming were determined from the DNA. Among approximately 350,000 clones listed, 80% to 85% were seen once. CDR3 length: 16 residues. Germline V gene data show CDR1 as SGHAT and CDR2 as FQDESV (reference sequence). Trimming removed 6 bases from V and 0 bases from J; junction bases left unmatched: 7.

This sequence was found in a woman in her forties or fifties who had recovered from COVID-19. What was sequenced was PBMCs or T cells enriched from blood (not recorded which). The chain joins TRBV11-1 to TRBJ1-2; 10 bases are shared with TRBD1. The CDR3 is CASSSDRGLTNYGYTF. CDR3 DNA: TGTGCCAGCAGTTCCGACAGGGGGCTCACTAACTATGGCTACACCTTC.